This passage covers 9 T cell receptor beta chains from one sample sequenced in a study of cytomegalovirus exposure and HLA in healthy donors. Primers for the PCR totalled 60 Vbeta and 13 Jbeta. Some clones are missing from TCRdb's copy, which holds only in-frame ones; the method was immunoSEQ multiplex PCR. The sample has about 170,000 clones, about 81% seen once. Sequencing was done on a sample of PBMCs. These receptors were taken from a woman in her late teens or twenties in good health and CMV-seronegative.

J is TRBJ2-3 and V is TRBV10-3, with 11 bases aligning to TRBD2. Unmatched junction bases numbered 3, after V lost 9 bases and J lost 1 base. The CDR3 has 14 residues. CDR1 is ENHRY and CDR2 is SYGVKD in the germline V gene. The CDR3 region is CAIKGLAGTDTQYF. The DNA of the CDR3 is TGTGCCATAAAGGGACTAGCGGGCACAGATACGCAGTATTTT.

This sequence joins TRBV2 and TRBJ1-5, with D uncertain. The CDR3 spans 13 residues. From germline, CDR1 is SNHLY and CDR2 FYNNEI. Trimming pared 7 bases from V and 4 bases from J, leaving 11 bases between. In DNA form, the CDR3 reads TGTGCCAGCACCCAGTGGTGGAATCAGCCCCAGCATTTT. Its translation: CASTQWWNQPQHF.

The genes are TRBV10-3 and TRBJ1-2; D is ambiguous. CDR3 length: 15 residues. Trimming cost V 1 base and J 2 bases, with 11 bases left between them. CDR1 and CDR2 (germline): ENHRY, SYGVKD. This chain's CDR3 is CAISEWANQNYGYTF. CDR3 sequence (DNA): TGTGCCATCAGTGAGTGGGCCAATCAAAACTATGGCTACACCTTC.

This clone has a single count. The chain recombines TRBV7-9 with TRBJ1-1, with TRBD1 matching over 10 bases. Germline V gene sequence: CDR1 SEHNR, CDR2 FQNEAQ (reference sequence). The CDR3 extends over 17 amino acids. V was clipped by 6 bases and J by 4 bases; unmatched bases: 14. The CDR3 nucleotides read TGTGCCAGCAGAACCAAGGGGACAGGGGTCGCTCGCACTGAAGCTTTCTTT. Its translation: CASRTKGTGVARTEAFF.

The chain is built from TRBV6-5 and TRBJ1-6; 8 bases are a match to TRBD1. The J segment lost 6 bases and the V segment lost 0 bases, leaving 4 bases of the junction unmatched. The germline gives CDR1 MNHEY, CDR2 SVGAGI. This CDR3 is 16 amino acids long. The CDR3 reads CASSYSKTGGNSPLHF. CDR3 in DNA: TGTGCCAGCAGTTACTCAAAAACAGGGGGTAATTCACCCCTCCACTTT.

This chain uses TRBV28 with TRBJ2-3; possibly TRBD2 for D (5 bases). The ends were cut back, 6 bases at V and 4 bases at J, with 20 bases in the middle. CDR1 MDHEN and CDR2 SYDVKM come from the germline V gene. CDR3 length: 16 amino acids. CDR3 in amino acids: CASSTPTRSGADTQYF. The CDR3 DNA follows: TGTGCCAGCAGCACGCCGACAAGGTCCGGGGCAGATACGCAGTATTTT. The complete variable domain, with remaining parts taken from reference TRBV28 and TRBJ2-3, reads DVKVTQSSRYLVKRTGEKVFLECVQDMDHENMFWYRQDPGLGLRLIYFSYDVKMKEKGDIPEGYSVSREKKERFSLILESASTNQTSMYLCASSTPTRSGADTQYFGPGTRLTVL.

CDR3 sequence reads: CASPAQGVLKGAKNIQYF. The CDR3 region has the DNA TGTGCCAGCCCAGCGCAGGGGGTACTTAAAGGAGCCAAAAACATTCAGTACTTC. V gene TRBV5-8 combines with J gene TRBJ2-4; 7 nucleotides align to TRBD1. Germline values: CDR1 SGHTS, CDR2 YDEGEE. The trim removed 7 bases at V and 0 bases at J, leaving 16 bases unmatched. This CDR3 has 18 amino acids. Variable domain in full (rest from reference TRBV5-8 and TRBJ2-4): EAGVTQSPTHLIKTRGQQATLRCSPISGHTSVYWYQQALGLGLQFLLWYDEGEERNRGNFPPRFSGRQFPNYSSELNVNALELEDSALYLCASPAQGVLKGAKNIQYFGAGTRLSVL.

A single count supports this clone. CDR3 protein: CASRPQGRRNYGYTF. The CDR3, as DNA: TGTGCCAGCAGGCCCCAGGGGCGCCGTAACTATGGCTACACCTTC. V gene TRBV6-5 combines with J gene TRBJ1-2, with TRBD1 as a possible D gene (6 bases). This CDR3 contains 15 residues. Looked up from germline, CDR1 is MNHEY and CDR2 is SVGAGI. Trimming took 6 bases from V and 1 from J, leaving 15 bases between them.

This chain connects TRBV12-5 to TRBJ2-5, with D uncertain. V lost 5 bases to trimming and J lost 2 bases, with 3 bases between them. This CDR3 spans 11 amino acids. Germline V lookup: CDR1 LGHNT, CDR2 FRNRAP. The CDR3 here is CASGLQETQYF. The CDR3 DNA reads as TGTGCTAGTGGTCTTCAAGAGACCCAGTACTTC.